These T cell receptor beta chains were read from a single sample in a study of shared clonotypes between healthy human individuals. Profiled with immunoSEQ multiplex PCR; TCRdb holds only in-frame clones, not every one. The sample records roughly 510,000 clones, 60% to 80% being singletons. Source material: PBMCs. The source is a woman aged 35 to 49 in good health. Some clones in this sample may be carry-over from other donors' samples. The CDR3 runs from the conserved cysteine through the conserved F or W. D genes are given only for firm matches. Clone size is given for some rows only: seen once, a few or many times, or a class if the clone is expanded.

D gene: TRBD1; clone size: .; V gene: TRBV18; J gene: TRBJ2-2; CDR3 protein: CASSPQGATGELFF; CDR3 DNA: TGTGCCAGCTCACCACAGGGGGCCACCGGGGAGCTGTTTTTT
D gene: .; clone size: .; V gene: TRBV21-1; J gene: TRBJ2-7; CDR3 protein: CASSKVKVTGQGIYEQYF; CDR3 DNA: TGTGCCAGCAGCAAAGTAAAGGTTACGGGACAGGGTATTTACGAGCAGTACTTC
D gene: TRBD2; clone size: .; V gene: TRBV7-2; J gene: TRBJ2-7; CDR3 protein: CASSPQLRLAGEIEQYF; CDR3 DNA: TGTGCCAGCAGCCCCCAACTTAGGCTAGCGGGAGAGATAGAGCAGTACTTC
D gene: TRBD1; clone size: .; V gene: TRBV30; J gene: TRBJ1-1; CDR3 protein: CAWGGQVEAFF; CDR3 DNA: TGTGCCTGGGGAGGACAGGTTGAAGCTTTCTTT
D gene: .; clone size: .; V gene: TRBV7-9; J gene: TRBJ2-1; CDR3 protein: CTSSLVPEAYNEQFF; CDR3 DNA: TGCACCAGCAGCTTAGTTCCAGAGGCCTACAATGAGCAGTTCTTC
D gene: TRBD2; clone size: .; V gene: TRBV5-6; J gene: TRBJ2-7; CDR3 protein: CASSPAAGASYEQYF; CDR3 DNA: TGTGCCAGCAGCCCGGCGGCGGGAGCCTCCTACGAGCAGTACTTC
D gene: .; clone size: .; V gene: TRBV11-2; J gene: TRBJ1-1; CDR3 protein: CASSLNGNTEAFF; CDR3 DNA: TGTGCCAGCAGCTTAAACGGCAACACTGAAGCTTTCTTT
D gene: .; clone size: .; V gene: TRBV18; J gene: TRBJ1-3; CDR3 protein: CASSPARGGNTIYF; CDR3 DNA: TGTGCCAGCTCACCGGCCCGAGGAGGAAACACCATATATTTT
D gene: TRBD2; clone size: .; V gene: TRBV18; J gene: TRBJ2-7; CDR3 protein: CASSPAGGGEQYF; CDR3 DNA: TGTGCCAGCTCACCGGCGGGAGGTGGTGAGCAGTACTTC
D gene: TRBD2; clone size: .; V gene: TRBV28; J gene: TRBJ2-1; CDR3 protein: CASRGAGGGSYNEQFF; CDR3 DNA: TGTGCCAGCAGGGGAGCGGGAGGGGGCTCCTACAATGAGCAGTTCTTC
D gene: TRBD2; clone size: .; V gene: TRBV5-6; J gene: TRBJ2-3; CDR3 protein: CASSFLAGVITQYF; CDR3 DNA: TGTGCCAGCAGCTTTTTAGCGGGAGTCATTACGCAGTATTTT
D gene: TRBD2; clone size: .; V gene: TRBV7-8; J gene: TRBJ2-7; CDR3 protein: CASSGRGAGGPREQYF; CDR3 DNA: TGTGCCAGCAGCGGCCGGGGGGCGGGAGGGCCACGGGAGCAGTACTTC
D gene: .; clone size: .; V gene: TRBV7-9; J gene: TRBJ2-7; CDR3 protein: CASSLTETFSYEQYF; CDR3 DNA: TGTGCCAGCAGCTTAACCGAGACATTTTCCTACGAGCAGTACTTC
D gene: TRBD2; clone size: .; V gene: TRBV2; J gene: TRBJ2-1; CDR3 protein: CASSEFGLARHNEQFF; CDR3 DNA: TGTGCCAGCAGTGAATTCGGACTAGCGCGGCACAATGAGCAGTTCTTC
D gene: .; clone size: .; V gene: TRBV9; J gene: TRBJ2-1; CDR3 protein: CASSVWGDPYNEQFF; CDR3 DNA: TGTGCCAGCAGCGTTTGGGGAGATCCCTACAATGAGCAGTTCTTC
D gene: TRBD2; clone size: .; V gene: TRBV7-9; J gene: TRBJ2-3; CDR3 protein: CASSSGTSGTDTQYF; CDR3 DNA: TGTGCCAGCAGCTCAGGGACTAGCGGCACAGATACGCAGTATTTT
D gene: TRBD1; clone size: .; V gene: TRBV19; J gene: TRBJ1-1; CDR3 protein: CASSSGQGTEAFF; CDR3 DNA: TGTGCCAGTAGTAGTGGACAGGGGACTGAAGCTTTCTTT
D gene: TRBD2; clone size: .; V gene: TRBV18; J gene: TRBJ2-3; CDR3 protein: CASSPRGLAGTDTQYF; CDR3 DNA: TGTGCCAGCTCACCACGGGGACTAGCCGGCACAGATACGCAGTATTTT
D gene: .; clone size: few; V gene: TRBV9; J gene: TRBJ2-1; CDR3 protein: CASSVAAEIPYNEQFF; CDR3 DNA: TGTGCCAGCAGCGTAGCCGCAGAGATCCCCTACAATGAGCAGTTCTTC
D gene: TRBD1; clone size: .; V gene: TRBV5-8; J gene: TRBJ2-7; CDR3 protein: CASSQSRLIRGHEQYF; CDR3 DNA: TGTGCCAGCAGCCAGTCCAGGTTAATCAGGGGGCACGAGCAGTACTTC
D gene: .; clone size: .; V gene: TRBV7-9; J gene: TRBJ2-7; CDR3 protein: CASSLNPNEQYF; CDR3 DNA: TGTGCCAGCAGCTTGAATCCGAACGAGCAGTACTTC
D gene: .; clone size: few; V gene: TRBV19; J gene: TRBJ2-7; CDR3 protein: CASSIGTNYEQYF; CDR3 DNA: TGTGCCAGTAGTATAGGAACTAACTACGAGCAGTACTTC
D gene: .; clone size: .; V gene: TRBV18; J gene: TRBJ2-2; CDR3 protein: CASSPLQNSNTGELFF; CDR3 DNA: TGTGCCAGCTCACCATTACAGAATTCGAACACCGGGGAGCTGTTTTTT
D gene: TRBD2; clone size: .; V gene: TRBV28; J gene: TRBJ2-3; CDR3 protein: CASSPLAGLRASTDTQYF; CDR3 DNA: TGTGCCAGCAGTCCACTAGCGGGACTACGTGCTAGCACAGATACGCAGTATTTT
D gene: TRBD2; clone size: .; V gene: TRBV7-8; J gene: TRBJ2-6; CDR3 protein: CASSPGVAGGSGANVLTF; CDR3 DNA: TGTGCCAGCAGCCCCGGGGTAGCGGGAGGCTCTGGGGCCAACGTCCTGACTTTC
D gene: .; clone size: .; V gene: TRBV2; J gene: TRBJ1-4; CDR3 protein: CASRGGLIDEKLFF; CDR3 DNA: TGTGCCAGCCGAGGGGGGCTTATTGATGAAAAACTGTTTTTT
D gene: .; clone size: few; V gene: TRBV18; J gene: TRBJ1-2; CDR3 protein: CASSPPGAYGYTF; CDR3 DNA: TGTGCCAGCTCACCCCCTGGAGCCTATGGCTACACCTTC
D gene: .; clone size: .; V gene: TRBV18; J gene: TRBJ1-1; CDR3 protein: CASSPGRVSEAFF; CDR3 DNA: TGTGCCAGCTCACCGGGTAGGGTTTCTGAAGCTTTCTTT
D gene: .; clone size: few; V gene: TRBV7-9; J gene: TRBJ1-5; CDR3 protein: CASSLGVSNQPQHF; CDR3 DNA: TGTGCCAGCAGCTTAGGGGTAAGCAATCAGCCCCAGCATTTT
D gene: .; clone size: .; V gene: TRBV4-2; J gene: TRBJ2-6; CDR3 protein: CASSQEFGANVLTF; CDR3 DNA: TGTGCCAGCAGCCAAGAATTCGGGGCCAACGTCCTGACTTTC
D gene: TRBD2; clone size: .; V gene: TRBV6-1; J gene: TRBJ2-7; CDR3 protein: CASSEVGLASYEQYF; CDR3 DNA: TGTGCCAGCAGTGAAGTGGGACTAGCGTCCTACGAGCAGTACTTC
D gene: .; clone size: .; V gene: TRBV4-1; J gene: TRBJ2-7; CDR3 protein: CASSQDTRIYEQYF; CDR3 DNA: TGCGCCAGCAGCCAAGATACCAGGATCTACGAGCAGTACTTC
D gene: TRBD1; clone size: .; V gene: TRBV27; J gene: TRBJ2-1; CDR3 protein: CASSLNRGTSEQFF; CDR3 DNA: TGTGCCAGCAGTTTAAACAGGGGAACTAGTGAGCAGTTCTTC
D gene: .; clone size: .; V gene: TRBV7-6; J gene: TRBJ2-4; CDR3 protein: CASSFWIQYF; CDR3 DNA: TGTGCCAGCAGCTTTTGGATTCAGTACTTC
D gene: .; clone size: .; V gene: TRBV4-1; J gene: TRBJ2-1; CDR3 protein: CASSQGTRSSYNEQFF; CDR3 DNA: TGCGCCAGCAGCCAAGGAACTCGATCCTCCTACAATGAGCAGTTCTTC
D gene: .; clone size: .; V gene: TRBV19; J gene: TRBJ1-2; CDR3 protein: CASRPQGFGYTF; CDR3 DNA: TGTGCCAGTAGGCCACAGGGCTTTGGCTACACCTTC
D gene: .; clone size: few; V gene: TRBV18; J gene: TRBJ2-2; CDR3 protein: CASSPRGGSDTGELFF; CDR3 DNA: TGTGCCAGCTCACCAAGGGGGGGCAGTGACACCGGGGAGCTGTTTTTT
D gene: .; clone size: .; V gene: TRBV7-2; J gene: TRBJ2-1; CDR3 protein: CASSLGRFRDRPEQFF; CDR3 DNA: TGTGCCAGCAGCTTAGGGAGATTTCGGGACCGACCCGAGCAGTTCTTC
D gene: TRBD1; clone size: .; V gene: TRBV30; J gene: TRBJ2-7; CDR3 protein: CAWTWTGGPYEQYF; CDR3 DNA: TGTGCCTGGACCTGGACAGGGGGTCCCTACGAGCAGTACTTC
D gene: .; clone size: .; V gene: TRBV6-6; J gene: TRBJ2-1; CDR3 protein: CASSYFRGTYNEQFF; CDR3 DNA: TGTGCCAGCAGTTACTTTCGGGGAACCTACAATGAGCAGTTCTTC
D gene: .; clone size: .; V gene: TRBV28; J gene: TRBJ1-5; CDR3 protein: CASSSGVQPQHF; CDR3 DNA: TGTGCCAGCAGTTCAGGGGTTCAGCCCCAGCATTTT